Included here is one TCR beta chain sequence, with context. The antigen remains undetermined. This record comes from a study of cytomegalovirus exposure and HLA in healthy donors. Study details: The 90 to 150 validation repertoires matched the roughly 700 first-cohort repertoires in platform, a later analysis reported. The study's findings and limits: The authors enumerated 150 to 200 TCR beta chains as linked to cytomegalovirus. While the bulk of TCR sequences proved rare, some public TCRs turned up in many donors.

The trim removed 0 bases at V and 6 bases at J, leaving 7 bases unmatched. This CDR3 is built from 16 residues. CDR1 and CDR2 (germline): PRHDT, FYEKMQ (reference sequence). Some clones are missing from TCRdb's copy, which holds only in-frame ones; the method was immunoSEQ multiplex PCR. The sample has 150,000 to 160,000 clones, roughly 90% seen once. The study drew the donors from its approximately 130-subject validation cohort, separate from the approximately 700-subject first cohort. Specimen: PBMCs. This chain connects TRBV13 to TRBJ2-1; 8 bases are shared with TRBD2. The sequence was obtained from a man aged 18 to 35 in good health and CMV-seropositive. CDR3 amino acids: CASSLGPGLVANEQFF. CDR3 DNA sequence: TGTGCCAGCAGCTTAGGACCGGGACTAGTGGCCAATGAGCAGTTCTTC.